The present T cell receptor (beta chain) was sequenced within a study of a mutant IDH1 vaccine in newly diagnosed glioma. The overall study: Standard pretreatment was either radiotherapy, temozolomide, or, for most, radiochemotherapy with temozolomide.

To note about this clone: Its matching antigen is unknown.

Produced via immunoSEQ multiplex PCR; TCRdb's table is partial and in-frame only. Of about 33,000 clones listed, 80% to 90% were seen once; the top ten hold around 5%. The length of the CDR3 is 14 residues. V lost 3 bases and J 7 bases, leaving 16 bases between the germline ends. Germline CDR1 reads LNHDA; CDR2 reads SQIVND (reference sequence). Broader study findings: Shifts in the top peripheral T cell clonotypes seemed unrelated to pseudoprogression.

Time point described: baseline, week 1 (first vaccination visit). Regarding treatment: pre-vaccination baseline after standard-of-care therapy. The receptor's source is a woman between 40 and 55 years old with glioma. V is TRBV19 and J is TRBJ2-7; possibly TRBD1 for D (6 bases). Sequences were derived from PBMCs, sampled from a glioma patient treated with radiotherapy, temozolomide or both. The CDR3 DNA reads as TGTGCCAGTAGTATTTCCTCCTTTGGACAGGAGCAGTACTTC. This encodes CASSISSFGQEQYF.